These T cell receptor beta chains were read from a single sample in a study of blood T cell repertoires in COVID-19. Some clones are missing from TCRdb's copy, which holds only in-frame ones; the method was immunoSEQ multiplex PCR. The sample lists about 160,000 clones, 65% to 80% occurring once. Sample: peripheral blood. These receptors came from a man in his sixties with acute or convalescent COVID-19. CDR3s include the opening cysteine and the closing phenylalanine or tryptophan. The order of the fields is D gene, V gene, clone size, J gene, CDR3 DNA, CDR3 protein. A D gene is named only where the DNA matches it firmly. Size values are once, few and many counts, or a class for expanded clones, and some rows have none.

.	TRBV20-1	.	TRBJ1-6	TGCAGTGCTAGTAGAAGGGGCGACTCCTATAATTCACCCCTCCACTTT	CSASRRGDSYNSPLHF
.	TRBV5-1	.	TRBJ1-2	TGCGCCAGCAGCTTGGGCGAGACATTGTATGGCTACACCTTC	CASSLGETLYGYTF
.	TRBV7-3	few	TRBJ2-6	TGTGCCAGCAGCTTGCAGGGCATAAGCTCTGGGGCCAACGTCCTGACTTTC	CASSLQGISSGANVLTF
.	TRBV10-3	.	TRBJ2-7	TGTGCCATCAGTGAGTCGGAGGTCCCGCTCGGGGCAGGGGCTGGGATTTTCTACGAGCAGTACTTC	CAISESEVPLGAGAGIFYEQYF
TRBD1	TRBV5-1	.	TRBJ1-1	TGCGCCAGCAGCTCAGGGGACAGGGTACGTGTCACTGAAGCTTTCTTT	CASSSGDRVRVTEAFF
.	TRBV21-1	.	TRBJ2-6	TGTGCCAGCAGCAAAGGCGGGGCAGGGGGCTCTGGGGCCAACGTCCTGACTTTC	CASSKGGAGGSGANVLTF
.	TRBV7-2	.	TRBJ2-1	TGTGCCAGCAGCTTAGATTGGGCAGCCTCCTACAATGAGCAGTTCTTC	CASSLDWAASYNEQFF
TRBD1	TRBV5-5	.	TRBJ2-7	TGTGCCAGCAGCTTGACAGGGGGCGCTTCCTACGAGCAGTACTTC	CASSLTGGASYEQYF
TRBD1	TRBV5-4	.	TRBJ1-2	TGTGCCAGCAGGCGACAGGGCTACTATGGCTACACCTTC	CASRRQGYYGYTF
.	TRBV7-9	.	TRBJ1-6	TGTGCCAGCAGCTACTCCGAGGGAGGGCACCTCCACTTT	CASSYSEGGHLHF
.	TRBV9	.	TRBJ1-1	TGTGCCAGCGCTAGGGGACAGAACACTGAAGCTTTCTTT	CASARGQNTEAFF
TRBD1	TRBV24-1	many	TRBJ1-4	TGTGCCACCAGTGATGCTGCCGGGACAGGGGAAAAACTGTTTTTT	CATSDAAGTGEKLFF
.	TRBV6-5	.	TRBJ2-1	TGTGCCAGCGGTCAGGGCTGGCATGAGCAGTTCTTC	CASGQGWHEQFF
.	TRBV6-6	few	TRBJ1-4	TGTGCCAGCGGCCAACTAAAGCTCCCGGCTGTTTTT	CASGQLKLPAVF
.	TRBV27	.	TRBJ1-4	TGTGCCAGCAGTTTATCTCCGGGATCTAATGAAAAACTGTTTTTT	CASSLSPGSNEKLFF
.	TRBV6-5	few	TRBJ1-4	TGTGCCAGCGGGGGGGAAAAACTGTTTTTT	CASGGEKLFF
.	TRBV5-1	.	TRBJ2-1	TGCGCCAGCGGAGATTTGTCGTACAATGAGCAGTTCTTC	CASGDLSYNEQFF
.	TRBV7-8	.	TRBJ2-5	TGTGCCAGCAGCCGGGGAGTTCAAGAGACCCAGTACTTC	CASSRGVQETQYF
TRBD1	TRBV12-5	.	TRBJ2-7	TGTGCTAGTGGTTTGTACAGGACAGGGCCCCACGAGCAGTACTTC	CASGLYRTGPHEQYF
TRBD2	TRBV5-1	few	TRBJ2-3	TGCGCCAGCAGCTTGGCTTCCGGGGGGGCTTCAGATACGCAGTATTTT	CASSLASGGASDTQYF
.	TRBV9	.	TRBJ2-7	TGTGCCAGCAGCGACAACCACGAGCAGTACTTC	CASSDNHEQYF
.	TRBV6-5	.	TRBJ2-7	TGTGCCAGCAGTTACTCTAACTACGAGCAGTACTTC	CASSYSNYEQYF
TRBD2	TRBV19	.	TRBJ2-7	TGTGCCAGTAGTATGGGGACTAACGAGCAGTACTTC	CASSMGTNEQYF
TRBD1	TRBV19	.	TRBJ2-3	TGTGCCAGTAGTATAGGAACAGGGGGAGATACGCAGTATTTT	CASSIGTGGDTQYF
.	TRBV24-1	.	TRBJ2-5	TGTGCCACCAGTGACCGCACAGGACAAGAGACCCAGTACTTC	CATSDRTGQETQYF
TRBD1	TRBV5-6	.	TRBJ2-7	TGTGCCAGCAGCTTGGGAACAGGGGGAACCTACGAGCAGTACTTC	CASSLGTGGTYEQYF
TRBD1	TRBV7-9	.	TRBJ2-3	TGTGCCAGCAGCTTAGCAGGCAGGGGGCAAGGAGATACGCAGTATTTT	CASSLAGRGQGDTQYF
TRBD1	TRBV19	.	TRBJ1-1	TGTGCCAGTAGCAGACAGGGCGGCACTGAAGCTTTCTTT	CASSRQGGTEAFF
.	TRBV11-2	.	TRBJ2-1	TGTGCCAGCAGCTTAGATAACAGGTTCAATGAGCAGTTCTTC	CASSLDNRFNEQFF
TRBD2	TRBV3-1/TRBV3-2	.	TRBJ2-5	TGTGCCAGCAGCCAGGACTGGGGGGCTAGCGGGGCACAAGAGACCCAGTACTTC	CASSQDWGASGAQETQYF
.	TRBV10-2	.	TRBJ2-1	TGCGCCAGCAGTATAGGGGCAAGCCAGGTCAATGAGCAGTTCTTC	CASSIGASQVNEQFF
.	TRBV27	.	TRBJ2-7	TGTGCCAGCAGTTTAACGCGGACAGTTACCTACGAGCAGTACTTC	CASSLTRTVTYEQYF
TRBD1	TRBV2	.	TRBJ1-5	TGTGCCAGCAACCAACAGGGGCCGCGGCAGCCCCAGCATTTT	CASNQQGPRQPQHF
.	TRBV2	.	TRBJ2-1	TGTGCCAGCAAAGGAGACAGCTCCTACAATGAGCAGTTCTTC	CASKGDSSYNEQFF
TRBD1	TRBV7-7	.	TRBJ2-5	TGTGCTAGCAGCTTGTCCGGGACAGGGGTGGCAGAGACCCAGTACTTC	CASSLSGTGVAETQYF
.	TRBV5-4	.	TRBJ1-1	TGTGCCAGCAGCTTGGAGGGAGAGACTGAAGCTTTCTTT	CASSLEGETEAFF
TRBD2	TRBV11-2	.	TRBJ2-3	TGTGCCAGCAGCTTAGATATCACTAGCGGGGGGCTTAGCACAGATACGCAGTATTTT	CASSLDITSGGLSTDTQYF
.	TRBV7-2	.	TRBJ1-3	TGTGCCAGCAGCTTAGACGCAGGGGGAAACACCATATATTTT	CASSLDAGGNTIYF
.	TRBV5-1	few	TRBJ2-5	TGCGCCAGCAGCCCGGGCGCGGGTCGGGAGACCCAGTACTTC	CASSPGAGRETQYF
.	TRBV3-1/TRBV3-2	.	TRBJ2-1	TGTGCCAGCAGCTGGACGGGTGGGGCTGAGCAGTTCTTC	CASSWTGGAEQFF
TRBD1	TRBV5-4	.	TRBJ2-4	TGTGCCAGCAGCTTGCCAGGGACAGACATTCAGTACTTC	CASSLPGTDIQYF